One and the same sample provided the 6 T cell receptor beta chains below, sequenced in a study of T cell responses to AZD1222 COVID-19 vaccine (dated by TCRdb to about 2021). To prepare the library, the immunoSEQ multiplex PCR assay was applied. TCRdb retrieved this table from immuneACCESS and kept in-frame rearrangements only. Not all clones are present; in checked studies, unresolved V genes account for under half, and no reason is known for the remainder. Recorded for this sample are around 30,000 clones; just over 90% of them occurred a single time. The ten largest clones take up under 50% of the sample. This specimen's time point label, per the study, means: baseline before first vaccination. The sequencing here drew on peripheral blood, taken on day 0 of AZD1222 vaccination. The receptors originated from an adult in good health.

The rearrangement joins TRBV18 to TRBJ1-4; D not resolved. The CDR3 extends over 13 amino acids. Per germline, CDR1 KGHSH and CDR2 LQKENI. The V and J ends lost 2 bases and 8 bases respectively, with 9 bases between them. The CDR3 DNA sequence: TGTGCCAGCTCACCATACACAAAAGAAAAACTGTTTTTT. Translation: CASSPYTKEKLFF.

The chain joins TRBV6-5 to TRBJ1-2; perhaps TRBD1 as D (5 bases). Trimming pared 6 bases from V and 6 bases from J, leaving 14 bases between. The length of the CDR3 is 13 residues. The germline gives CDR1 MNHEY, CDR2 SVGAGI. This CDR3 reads CASSQGRGNGYTF. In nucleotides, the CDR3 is TGTGCCAGCAGCCAGGGCCGGGGGAATGGCTACACCTTC.

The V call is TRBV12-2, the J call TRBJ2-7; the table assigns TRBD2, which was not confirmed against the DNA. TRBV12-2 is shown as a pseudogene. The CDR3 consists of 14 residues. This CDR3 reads CASRLDGVQYEQYF. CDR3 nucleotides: TGTGCAAGTCGCTTAGACGGGGTACAGTACGAGCAGTACTTC.

The CDR3 reads CASSLRNSGANVLTF. CDR3 coding DNA: TGTGCCAGCAGCTTGAGAAACTCTGGGGCCAACGTCCTGACTTTC. The chain uses TRBV5-4 and TRBJ2-6; no reliable D call. The length of the CDR3 is 15 residues. Germline V gives CDR1 SGHNT, CDR2 YYREEE (reference sequence). V lost 1 base, J lost 0 bases, and 5 bases lay in between.

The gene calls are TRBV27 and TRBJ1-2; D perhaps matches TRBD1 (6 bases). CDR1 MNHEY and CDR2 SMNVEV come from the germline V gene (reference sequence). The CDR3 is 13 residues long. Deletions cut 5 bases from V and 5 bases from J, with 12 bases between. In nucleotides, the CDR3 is TGTGCCAGCAGTCCGGACAGAATATATGGCTACACCTTC. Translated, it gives CASSPDRIYGYTF.

CDR3 protein: CASSLGGQGLETQYF. CDR3 DNA sequence: TGTGCCAGCAGTTTGGGGGGACAGGGGTTAGAGACCCAGTACTTC. V usage is TRBV28 and J usage is TRBJ2-5; TRBD1 agrees at 10 bases. V lost 3 bases, J lost 4 bases, and 5 bases stayed unmatched. CDR3 length equals 15 residues. Germline V gene data show CDR1 as MDHEN and CDR2 as SYDVKM. Complete variable domain (other parts from reference TRBV28 and TRBJ2-5): DVKVTQSSRYLVKRTGEKVFLECVQDMDHENMFWYRQDPGLGLRLIYFSYDVKMKEKGDIPEGYSVSREKKERFSLILESASTNQTSMYLCASSLGGQGLETQYFGPGTRLLVL.